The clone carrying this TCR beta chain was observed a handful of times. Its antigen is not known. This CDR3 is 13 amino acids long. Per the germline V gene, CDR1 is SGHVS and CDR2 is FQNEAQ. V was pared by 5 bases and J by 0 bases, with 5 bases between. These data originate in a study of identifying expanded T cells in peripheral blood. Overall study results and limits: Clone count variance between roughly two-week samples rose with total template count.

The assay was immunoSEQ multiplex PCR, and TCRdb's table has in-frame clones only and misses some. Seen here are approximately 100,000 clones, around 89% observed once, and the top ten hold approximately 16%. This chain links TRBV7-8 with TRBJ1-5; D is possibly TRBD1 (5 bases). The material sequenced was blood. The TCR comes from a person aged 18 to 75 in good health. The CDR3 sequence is CASSRGSNQPQHF. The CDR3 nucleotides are TGTGCCAGCAGCAGGGGTAGCAATCAGCCCCAGCATTTT.